These 8 T cell receptor beta chains were sequenced from one sample in a study of T cell clonality in common variable immunodeficiency. Study-level results: Fewer deletions and N-nucleotide insertions were reportedly seen in common variable immunodeficiency TCR beta sequences.

TCRdb's table, derived via immunoSEQ multiplex PCR, lists solely in-frame clones and lacks some. This sample has around 3,700 clones, each found more than once. These receptors lack a known antigen. The sample comprised peripheral blood mononuclear cells. The receptors were gathered from a human donor with common variable immunodeficiency.

This clone has ten or more counts. The DNA ends 3 residues before the CDR3 does, and the rest of the CDR3 is filled in from the germline J gene. The V and J genes are TRBV10-3 and TRBJ1-1, with no clear D. The CDR3 spans 15 residues. The germline V gene has CDR1 ENHRY and CDR2 SYGVKD. Trimming removed 5 bases at V and 1 base at J, with 14 bases between. The CDR3 bases that were read are TGTGCCATCAGTCAACACGGGGAGGGGAACACTGAA. Protein product: CAISQHGEGNTE. The whole CDR3 reads CAISQHGEGNTEAFF.

This clone was observed at least ten times. The CDR3 goes on 3 residues after the read ends, and that part is filled in from the germline J gene. The gene calls are TRBV5-1 and TRBJ1-5; D not resolved. This CDR3 region has 13 residues. Trimming pared 0 bases from V and 5 bases from J, leaving 6 bases between. Germline CDR1 and CDR2: SGHRS and YFSETQ. CDR3 in amino acids: CASSLEGHQPQHF. Incomplete CDR3 DNA: TGCGCCAGCAGCTTGGAGGGCCATCAGCCC.

Only a few counts were recorded for this clone. The read stops 3 residues short of the end of the CDR3; the missing end is completed from the germline J gene. The chain joins TRBV19 to TRBJ2-7; the D is unclear. V dropped 1 base and J dropped 3 bases, with 7 bases sitting between them. The CDR3 consists of 13 residues. Germline V gene sequence: CDR1 LNHDA, CDR2 SQIVND (reference sequence). CDR3 sequence reads: CASSIAASYEQYF. The sequenced CDR3 bases are TGTGCCAGTAGTATAGCTGCGAGCTACGAG.

Concerning this clone itself: The missing CDR3 end, 3 residues past where the read stops, is filled in from the germline J gene. The chain uses TRBV5-1 and TRBJ2-7; 15 bases fit TRBD2. The V segment lost 7 bases and the J segment 2 bases; nucleotides outside the gene matches: 19. There are 20 residues in the CDR3. Germline assignment: CDR1 SGHRS and CDR2 YFSETQ. The CDR3 protein is CASGSPGKGTSGGNTYEQYF. The sequenced CDR3 bases are TGCGCCAGCGGTTCCCCCGGGAAGGGGACTAGCGGGGGGAACACCTACGAG. Supplemented by reference TRBV5-1 and TRBJ2-7, the full variable domain reads KAGVTQTPRYLIKTRGQQVTLSCSPISGHRSVSWYQQTPGQGLQFLFEYFSETQRNKGNFPGRFSGRQFSNSRSEMNVSTLELGDSALYLCASGSPGKGTSGGNTYEQYFGPGTRLTVT.

There are many counts of this clone. Sequencing ends 3 residues short of the CDR3 end; the germline J gene provides the rest. The chain is built from TRBV5-1 and TRBJ2-3; a possible D gene is TRBD2 (5 bases). V dropped 1 base and J dropped 5 bases, with 14 bases sitting between them. Germline CDR1 SGHRS, CDR2 YFSETQ. The CDR3 has 15 amino acids. Partial CDR3 DNA: TGCGCCAGCAGCTTGAACCCAAACGCGGGAGATACG. Translated: CASSLNPNAGDT. The full CDR3 reads CASSLNPNAGDTQYF.

The table lists this clone with a few counts. The CDR3 end falls 3 residues outside the read, so it is completed with the germline J gene. The genes are TRBV7-9 and TRBJ1-2; D not certain. The ends were cut back, 1 base at V and 4 bases at J, with 4 bases in the middle. Germline CDR1 SEHNR, CDR2 FQNEAQ (reference sequence). The CDR3 extends over 12 amino acids. Incomplete CDR3 DNA: TGTGCCAGCAGCTTAGACAGCTATGGC. Its translation: CASSLDSYG. The whole CDR3 sequence reads CASSLDSYGYTF.

Of note for this clone: The read ends 3 residues before the CDR3 terminus; that terminus is restored from the germline J gene. V gene TRBV18 combines with J gene TRBJ1-1; D remains unclear. Germline V lookup: CDR1 KGHSH, CDR2 LQKENI. V lost 3 bases and J 1 base, leaving 9 bases between the germline ends. CDR3 length: 14 amino acids. The chain's CDR3 is CASSPWVANTEAFF. CDR3 DNA, as far as it was read: TGTGCCAGCTCACCGTGGGTAGCGAACACTGAA. Full variable domain (missing parts from reference TRBV18 and TRBJ1-1): NAGVMQNPRHLVRRRGQEARLRCSPMKGHSHVYWYRQLPEEGLKFMVYLQKENIIDESGMPKERFSAEFPKEGPSILRIQQVVRGDSAAYFCASSPWVANTEAFFGQGTRLTVV.

On this clone: The read ends 3 residues before the CDR3 terminus; that terminus is restored from the germline J gene. The chain employs TRBV18 and TRBJ2-7, with 13 nucleotides matching TRBD2. The CDR3 has 15 amino acids. Losses at the gene ends were 4 bases for V and 5 bases for J; bases not matched to a gene: 5. Germline V gene lookup returns CDR1 KGHSH and CDR2 LQKENI. CDR3 residues: CASSRQGLAGDEQYF. The covered CDR3 bases are TGTGCCAGCTCACGACAAGGACTAGCGGGAGACGAG. Full variable domain (remainder filled in from reference TRBV18 and TRBJ2-7): NAGVMQNPRHLVRRRGQEARLRCSPMKGHSHVYWYRQLPEEGLKFMVYLQKENIIDESGMPKERFSAEFPKEGPSILRIQQVVRGDSAAYFCASSRQGLAGDEQYFGPGTRLTVT.